This T cell receptor beta chain originates from a study of cytomegalovirus exposure and HLA in healthy donors. Study-wide findings and caveats: Reportedly, cytomegalovirus status was diagnosed with high sensitivity and specificity.

Germline assignment: CDR1 SNHLY and CDR2 FYNNEI. The trim removed 8 bases at V and 3 bases at J, leaving 7 bases unmatched. This CDR3 is built from 14 residues. Details on this clone: What it binds is unknown.

13 Jbeta primers and 60 Vbeta primers were used for the PCR. Sequenced by immunoSEQ multiplex PCR; TCRdb stores in-frame clones only, minus some. Of over 110,000 clones in the sample, approximately 78% were seen once. Healthy bone marrow donors supplied every sample. The sequence was obtained from a woman aged 18-30 years in good health and CMV-seropositive. Input material: PBMCs. The gene calls are TRBV2 and TRBJ1-1, with TRBD1 matching 9 bases. DNA of the CDR3: TGTGCCAGCTCTTTACAGGGGGCCTACACTGAAGCTTTCTTT. This sequence encodes CASSLQGAYTEAFF.